The rows below give T cell receptor beta chains drawn from one sample of a study of chemoradiotherapy in HPV16-positive cancers. Data came from immunoSEQ multiplex PCR; TCRdb stores just in-frame clones and leaves some out. Among about 17,000 clones listed, 90% were seen once. Specimen: blood, collected from a patient who underwent chemoradiotherapy. All receptors derive from a human donor with HPV-associated anogenital cancer. CDR3s include the opening cysteine and the closing phenylalanine or tryptophan. Fields, in order: clone size, D gene, V gene, J gene, CDR3 protein, CDR3 DNA. D genes are given only for firm matches. A row's size may be missing; if present it is once, few, many or a size class.

clone_size: NA; d_call: NA; v_call: TRBV4-2; j_call: TRBJ2-5; cdr3_aa: CASSQTQGQETQYF; cdr3_nt: TGTGCCAGCAGCCAAACTCAGGGTCAAGAGACCCAGTACTTC
clone_size: once; d_call: NA; v_call: TRBV21-1; j_call: TRBJ1-5; cdr3_aa: CADSGLRQRNQPQHF; cdr3_nt: TGTGCCGACTCGGGTCTTAGACAGCGCAATCAGCCCCAGCATTTT
clone_size: NA; d_call: NA; v_call: TRBV2; j_call: TRBJ2-2; cdr3_aa: CASSADSGRTGELFF; cdr3_nt: TGTGCCAGCAGCGCGGACAGTGGGAGAACCGGGGAGCTGTTTTTT
clone_size: NA; d_call: TRBD2; v_call: TRBV5-1; j_call: TRBJ2-2; cdr3_aa: CASSVAGGPGELFF; cdr3_nt: TGCGCCAGCAGCGTAGCGGGGGGCCCCGGGGAGCTGTTTTTT
clone_size: NA; d_call: TRBD1; v_call: TRBV5-1; j_call: TRBJ2-1; cdr3_aa: CASRGLDRVDEQFF; cdr3_nt: TGCGCCAGCAGGGGGTTGGACAGGGTCGATGAGCAGTTCTTC
clone_size: NA; d_call: TRBD1; v_call: TRBV25-1; j_call: TRBJ1-1; cdr3_aa: CASSEYGTANTEAFF; cdr3_nt: TGTGCCAGCAGTGAATACGGGACAGCTAACACTGAAGCTTTCTTT
clone_size: NA; d_call: TRBD2; v_call: TRBV6-5; j_call: TRBJ2-5; cdr3_aa: CASSRSGGQETQYF; cdr3_nt: TGTGCCAGCAGTCGGAGCGGGGGGCAAGAGACCCAGTACTTC
clone_size: NA; d_call: NA; v_call: TRBV5-4; j_call: TRBJ2-2; cdr3_aa: CASSLGGGGYTGELFF; cdr3_nt: TGTGCCAGCAGCCTCGGAGGAGGGGGCTACACCGGGGAGCTGTTTTTT
clone_size: NA; d_call: TRBD1; v_call: TRBV7-9; j_call: TRBJ1-1; cdr3_aa: CASSEYRQGSAEAFF; cdr3_nt: TGTGCCAGCAGCGAATACCGACAGGGTTCTGCTGAAGCTTTCTTT
clone_size: NA; d_call: TRBD1; v_call: TRBV5-1; j_call: TRBJ1-1; cdr3_aa: CASTWDRGNVEAFF; cdr3_nt: TGCGCCAGCACCTGGGACAGGGGGAATGTTGAAGCTTTCTTT
clone_size: once; d_call: NA; v_call: TRBV11-2; j_call: TRBJ1-2; cdr3_aa: CASSSLAPTPRF; cdr3_nt: TGTGCCAGCAGCTCTCTGGCCCCTACCCCGAGGTTC
clone_size: NA; d_call: NA; v_call: TRBV2; j_call: TRBJ1-6; cdr3_aa: CASSQGDSPLHF; cdr3_nt: TGTGCCAGCAGCCAGGGTGATTCACCCCTCCACTTT
clone_size: NA; d_call: TRBD1; v_call: TRBV2; j_call: TRBJ1-6; cdr3_aa: CASKGTGDSPLHF; cdr3_nt: TGTGCCAGCAAAGGGACAGGGGATTCACCCCTCCACTTT
clone_size: NA; d_call: NA; v_call: TRBV7-2; j_call: TRBJ2-2; cdr3_aa: CASSLTLGGELFF; cdr3_nt: TGTGCCAGCAGCTTAACACTGGGCGGGGAGCTGTTTTTT
clone_size: NA; d_call: NA; v_call: TRBV6-1; j_call: TRBJ2-1; cdr3_aa: CASREASSYNEQFF; cdr3_nt: TGTGCCAGCAGGGAAGCGAGCTCCTACAATGAGCAGTTCTTC
clone_size: once; d_call: NA; v_call: TRBV6-5; j_call: TRBJ1-1; cdr3_aa: CASSSIRWLNTEAFF; cdr3_nt: TGTGCCAGCAGTTCTATAAGGTGGCTGAACACTGAAGCTTTCTTT
clone_size: NA; d_call: NA; v_call: TRBV15; j_call: TRBJ1-5; cdr3_aa: CATSSAGRYQPQHF; cdr3_nt: TGTGCCACCAGCAGTGCAGGGAGGTATCAGCCCCAGCATTTT
clone_size: NA; d_call: NA; v_call: TRBV30; j_call: TRBJ1-2; cdr3_aa: CAYLRGNGYTF; cdr3_nt: TGTGCCTACCTCAGGGGTAATGGCTACACCTTC
clone_size: NA; d_call: NA; v_call: TRBV5-1; j_call: TRBJ2-5; cdr3_aa: CASSFRTQETQYF; cdr3_nt: TGCGCCAGCAGCTTCCGGACACAAGAGACCCAGTACTTC
clone_size: NA; d_call: TRBD2; v_call: TRBV29-1; j_call: TRBJ2-5; cdr3_aa: CSVERLAETETQYF; cdr3_nt: TGCAGCGTTGAAAGACTAGCGGAAACAGAGACCCAGTACTTC
clone_size: NA; d_call: NA; v_call: TRBV5-1; j_call: TRBJ2-3; cdr3_aa: CASSLGLNTDTQYF; cdr3_nt: TGCGCCAGCAGCCTCGGACTCAACACAGATACGCAGTATTTT
clone_size: NA; d_call: NA; v_call: TRBV19; j_call: TRBJ1-2; cdr3_aa: CASTGYQANYGYTF; cdr3_nt: TGTGCCAGTACCGGATATCAAGCTAACTATGGCTACACCTTC
clone_size: NA; d_call: NA; v_call: TRBV29-1; j_call: TRBJ1-1; cdr3_aa: CSVELPGGNTEAFF; cdr3_nt: TGCAGCGTTGAACTGCCGGGGGGCAACACTGAAGCTTTCTTT
clone_size: NA; d_call: NA; v_call: TRBV27; j_call: TRBJ1-6; cdr3_aa: CASSLYRATPLHF; cdr3_nt: TGTGCCAGCAGTCTTTACAGGGCGACACCCCTCCACTTT
clone_size: NA; d_call: NA; v_call: TRBV6-1; j_call: TRBJ1-2; cdr3_aa: CASEQGIYGYTF; cdr3_nt: TGTGCCAGCGAGCAGGGAATATATGGCTACACCTTC
clone_size: NA; d_call: NA; v_call: TRBV5-4; j_call: TRBJ1-2; cdr3_aa: CASSQTQGFKSEGYTF; cdr3_nt: TGTGCCAGCAGCCAAACACAGGGTTTTAAATCTGAAGGCTACACCTTC
clone_size: NA; d_call: NA; v_call: TRBV4-3; j_call: TRBJ1-1; cdr3_aa: CASSQDRSTEAFF; cdr3_nt: TGCGCCAGCAGCCAAGATCGTTCCACTGAAGCTTTCTTT